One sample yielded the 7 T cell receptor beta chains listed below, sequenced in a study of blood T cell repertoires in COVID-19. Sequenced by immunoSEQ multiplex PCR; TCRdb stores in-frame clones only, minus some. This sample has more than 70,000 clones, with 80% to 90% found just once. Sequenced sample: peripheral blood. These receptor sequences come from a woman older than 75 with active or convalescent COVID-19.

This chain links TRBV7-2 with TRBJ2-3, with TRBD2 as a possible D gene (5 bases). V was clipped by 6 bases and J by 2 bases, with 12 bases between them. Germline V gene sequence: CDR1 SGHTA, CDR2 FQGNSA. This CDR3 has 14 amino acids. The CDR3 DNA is TGTGCCAGCAGGCCGGGGTCCCACACAGATACGCAGTATTTT. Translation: CASRPGSHTDTQYF. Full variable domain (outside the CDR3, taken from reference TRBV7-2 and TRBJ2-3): GAGVSQSPSNKVTEKGKDVELRCDPISGHTALYWYRQSLGQGLEFLIYFQGNSAPDKSGLPSDRFSAERTGGSVSTLTIQRTQQEDSAVYLCASRPGSHTDTQYFGPGTRLTVL.

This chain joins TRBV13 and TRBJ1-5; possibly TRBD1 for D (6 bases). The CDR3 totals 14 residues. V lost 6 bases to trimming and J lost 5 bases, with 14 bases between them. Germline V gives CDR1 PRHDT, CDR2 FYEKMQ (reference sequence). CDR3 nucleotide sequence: TGTGCCAGCAGATCACAGGGTTGTGATCAGCCCCAGCATTTT. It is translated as CASRSQGCDQPQHF.

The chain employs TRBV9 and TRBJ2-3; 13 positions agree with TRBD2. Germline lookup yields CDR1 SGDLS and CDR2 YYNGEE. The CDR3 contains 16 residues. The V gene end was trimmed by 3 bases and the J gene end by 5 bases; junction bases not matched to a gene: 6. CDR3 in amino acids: CASSGGLAGVVDTQYF. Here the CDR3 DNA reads TGTGCCAGCAGCGGCGGACTAGCGGGAGTCGTAGATACGCAGTATTTT.

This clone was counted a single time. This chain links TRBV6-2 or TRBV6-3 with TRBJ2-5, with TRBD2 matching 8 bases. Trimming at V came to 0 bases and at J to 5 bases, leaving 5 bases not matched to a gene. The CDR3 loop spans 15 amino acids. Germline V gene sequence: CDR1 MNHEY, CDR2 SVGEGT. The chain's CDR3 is CASSYSGLVGETQYF. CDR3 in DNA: TGTGCCAGCAGTTACTCGGGACTAGTTGGCGAGACCCAGTACTTC.

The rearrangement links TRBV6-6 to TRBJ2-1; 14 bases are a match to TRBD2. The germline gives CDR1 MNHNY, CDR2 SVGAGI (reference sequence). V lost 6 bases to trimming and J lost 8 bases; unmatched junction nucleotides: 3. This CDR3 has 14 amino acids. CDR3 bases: TGTGCCAGCAGCCGGGGACTAGCGGGAGATGAGCAGTTCTTC. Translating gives CASSRGLAGDEQFF.

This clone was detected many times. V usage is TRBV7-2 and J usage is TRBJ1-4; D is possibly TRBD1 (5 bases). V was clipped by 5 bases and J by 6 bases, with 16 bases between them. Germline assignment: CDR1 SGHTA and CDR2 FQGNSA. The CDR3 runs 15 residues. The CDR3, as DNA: TGTGCCAGCAGCCTGGGCAGGGATGGGGATGAAAAACTGTTTTTT. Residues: CASSLGRDGDEKLFF.

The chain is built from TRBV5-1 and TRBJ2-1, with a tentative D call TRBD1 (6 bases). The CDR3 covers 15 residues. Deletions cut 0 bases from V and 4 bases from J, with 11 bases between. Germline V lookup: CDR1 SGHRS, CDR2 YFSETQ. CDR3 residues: CASSLAGAEYNEQFF. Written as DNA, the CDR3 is TGCGCCAGCAGCTTGGCAGGGGCGGAATACAATGAGCAGTTCTTC.